Following are 2 T cell receptor beta chains from one sample sequenced in a study of blood T cell repertoires in COVID-19. TCRdb's copy holds only in-frame clones and misses some; the assay was immunoSEQ multiplex PCR. The sample consists of about 300,000 clones, roughly 90% of them appearing once. The material sequenced was peripheral blood. These TCRs come from a man aged 18 to 29 with active or convalescent COVID-19.

The rearrangement joins TRBV5-1 to TRBJ1-4; tentatively, D is TRBD1 (5 bases). Per the germline V gene, CDR1 is SGHRS and CDR2 is YFSETQ. The CDR3 contains 14 residues. V gave up 0 bases and J gave up 5 bases, with 8 bases separating them. CDR3 in amino acids: CASSLVPGNEKLFF. CDR3 DNA: TGCGCCAGCAGCTTGGTCCCAGGGAATGAAAAACTGTTTTTT.

The chain carries TRBV7-9 and TRBJ2-6, with TRBD1 matching 9 bases. The CDR3 length is 16 residues. The germline V gene encodes CDR1 SEHNR and CDR2 FQNEAQ (reference sequence). Trimming cost V 5 bases and J 4 bases; bases outside gene matches: 6. CDR3 DNA: TGTGCCAGCAGCCTACAGGGGGCTACGGGGGCCAACGTCCTGACTTTC. Its protein is CASSLQGATGANVLTF. Together with reference TRBV7-9 and TRBJ2-6, the CDR3 gives the full variable domain: DTGVSQNPRHKITKRGQNVTFRCDPISEHNRLYWYRQTLGQGPEFLTYFQNEAQLEKSRLLSDRFSAERPKGSFSTLEIQRTEQGDSAMYLCASSLQGATGANVLTFGAGSRLTVL.